The 23 T cell receptor beta chains below come from one sample, sequenced in a study of Ad26.COV2.S vaccination and SARS-CoV-2 variants. Clones were sequenced by immunoSEQ multiplex PCR, and TCRdb holds only the in-frame ones, with some missing. The sample consists of hundreds of thousands of clones, roughly 90% of them appearing once. Treatment meaning: around 19 received Ad26.COV2.S at low or high dose, single or two shots; roughly five received placebo; per-sample allocation not given. Samples analyzed were those drawn on day 63 after the first vaccine or placebo injection. Sequencing was performed on peripheral blood, taken in a trial of Ad26.COV2.S vaccine versus placebo. These receptors were taken from a person between 18 and 65 years old who received the Ad26.COV2.S COVID-19 vaccine or a placebo.

This clone came up a few times. At the DNA level, this CDR3 is encoded by other sequences in the same sample as well. This sequence joins TRBV3-1 (or the pseudogene TRBV3-2) and TRBJ1-5; D unclear. V gave up 3 bases and J gave up 4 bases, with 4 bases separating them. There are 12 residues in the CDR3. Germline V gene lookup returns CDR1 LGHDT and CDR2 YNNKEL (reference sequence). This CDR3 is CASSQQNQPQHF. The CDR3 nucleotides read TGTGCCAGCAGCCAGCAGAATCAGCCCCAGCATTTT.

This clone was observed a few times. The rearrangement links TRBV18 to TRBJ2-5, with 11 bases matching TRBD1. The ends lost 4 bases at V and 7 bases at J; junction bases unmatched: 5. Germline-derived CDR1 and CDR2 are KGHSH and LQKENI. The CDR3 consists of 14 residues. CDR3 DNA sequence: TGTGCCAGCTCACGGACAGGGGGCGAGGGGACCCAGTACTTC. Amino acid sequence: CASSRTGGEGTQYF. Complete variable domain (other parts from reference TRBV18 and TRBJ2-5): NAGVMQNPRHLVRRRGQEARLRCSPMKGHSHVYWYRQLPEEGLKFMVYLQKENIIDESGMPKERFSAEFPKEGPSILRIQQVVRGDSAAYFCASSRTGGEGTQYFGPGTRLLVL.

This chain connects TRBV25-1 to TRBJ1-5; 7 nucleotides line up with TRBD1. CDR1 and CDR2 from the germline V gene are MGHDK and SYGVNS. This CDR3 has 14 amino acids. V lost 2 bases and J lost 2; bases outside the gene matches: 0. The CDR3 loop reads CASSEDRGNQPQHF. CDR3 nucleotides: TGTGCCAGCAGTGAAGACAGGGGCAATCAGCCCCAGCATTTT.

This chain uses TRBV5-1 with TRBJ1-2; D gene uncertain. Germline CDR1 and CDR2: SGHRS and YFSETQ. V lost 2 bases and J lost 1, with 6 bases in between. The CDR3 length is 13 residues. The CDR3 DNA follows: TGCGCCAGCAGCTTACACATTAACTATGGCTACACCTTC. As protein: CASSLHINYGYTF.

The V and J genes are TRBV24-1 and TRBJ2-1, with TRBD2 identical over 11 bases. CDR3 length equals 16 residues. Unmatched junction bases numbered 8, after V lost 1 base and J lost 10 bases. The germline CDR1 and CDR2 sequences are KGHDR and SFDVKD. Here the CDR3 DNA reads TGTGCCACCAGTGATTTAAGGGCTAGCGGGAGGCTCGAGCAGTTCTTC. It translates to CATSDLRASGRLEQFF.

The chain combines TRBV6-6 with TRBJ1-4; 7 bases are shared with TRBD1. The germline V gene has CDR1 MNHNY and CDR2 SVGAGI (reference sequence). The CDR3 loop spans 15 amino acids. Trimming cost V 2 bases and J 6 bases; bases outside gene matches: 6. CDR3 coding DNA: TGTGCCAGCAGTTACCCTACAGGGGTGGATGAAAAACTGTTTTTT. This codes for CASSYPTGVDEKLFF.

The CDR3 DNA is TGTGCCCTGGGTCAGATACAAGAGACCCAGTACTTC. It translates to CALGQIQETQYF. The chain is built from TRBV6-6 and TRBJ2-5; D unresolved. The V gene's germline CDR1 is MNHNY and CDR2 SVGAGI (reference sequence). This CDR3 is 12 amino acids long. V was trimmed by 11 bases and J by 2 bases, leaving 12 bases between them.

V usage is TRBV9 and J usage is TRBJ2-3; D is unresolved. This CDR3 region has 13 residues. In germline, CDR1 is SGDLS, CDR2 YYNGEE. The V end lost 0 bases, the J end lost 4 bases, and 6 bases lay between the germline ends. This CDR3 is CASSVEVPDTQYF. CDR3 bases: TGTGCCAGCAGCGTAGAAGTCCCAGATACGCAGTATTTT.

J is TRBJ2-2 and V is TRBV29-1; 8 nucleotides agree with TRBD1. The J segment lost 0 bases and the V segment lost 7 bases, leaving 4 bases of the junction unmatched. The CDR3 is made up of 14 amino acids. The germline V gene encodes CDR1 SQVTM and CDR2 ANQGSEA. The CDR3 region is CSARDRTNTGELFF. CDR3 bases: TGCAGCGCACGGGACAGGACGAACACCGGGGAGCTGTTTTTT.

This clone was observed once. V gene TRBV5-1 combines with J gene TRBJ2-1; D possibly matches TRBD1 or TRBD2 (6 bases each). Trimming removed 5 bases from V and 8 bases from J, with 11 bases in between. Germline CDR1 and CDR2: SGHRS and YFSETQ. There are 12 residues in the CDR3. The CDR3 sequence: CASRTGAYEQFF. CDR3 nucleotide sequence: TGCGCCAGCAGGACGGGGGCCTATGAGCAGTTCTTC.

V and J are TRBV18 and TRBJ2-7; D is tentatively TRBD1 or TRBD2 (5 bases each). Deletions cut 3 bases from V and 0 bases from J, with 15 bases between. Looked up from germline, CDR1 is KGHSH and CDR2 is LQKENI. This CDR3 is built from 16 residues. In DNA, the CDR3 is TGTGCCAGCTCACCCGAGAGAGGGGCCCTCTCCTACGAGCAGTACTTC. Its protein product is CASSPERGALSYEQYF.

The J gene is TRBJ2-1, the V gene TRBV12-3 or TRBV12-4; D is perhaps TRBD2 (5 bases). V was pared by 3 bases and J by 7 bases, with 7 bases between. The CDR3 length is 12 residues. The CDR3 reads CASSFGVNEQFF. CDR3 in DNA: TGTGCCAGCAGTTTCGGGGTGAATGAGCAGTTCTTC.

The chain employs TRBV6-6 and TRBJ1-2; possibly TRBD1 for D (5 bases). The CDR3 is 14 residues long. Germline V lookup: CDR1 MNHNY, CDR2 SVGAGI (reference sequence). Trimming cost V 4 bases and J 4 bases, with 13 bases left between them. The CDR3 DNA reads TGTGCCAGCAGTTCCCGTGGCGGGGGCTATGGCTACACCTTC. Amino acids: CASSSRGGGYGYTF.

Note on this clone: This specimen includes other DNA sequences encoding the same CDR3. CDR3 amino acids: CASSPDRQEKLFF. CDR3 bases: TGTGCCAGCTCACCAGATAGACAGGAAAAACTGTTTTTT. The V and J genes are TRBV18 and TRBJ1-4; TRBD1 is a possible D gene (5 bases). V was shortened by 2 bases and J by 8 bases, with 9 bases between the two germline ends. CDR3 length: 13 residues. CDR1 is KGHSH and CDR2 is LQKENI in the germline V gene.

The CDR3 loop reads CASSHTGTSGSINYEQYF. The DNA of the CDR3 is TGTGCCAGCAGTCATACCGGGACTAGCGGGAGTATAAACTACGAGCAGTACTTC. J is TRBJ2-7 and V is TRBV27; 14 bases align to TRBD2. Germline lookup yields CDR1 MNHEY and CDR2 SMNVEV (reference sequence). V shed 5 bases and J 3 bases; nucleotides not matched to a gene: 12. The CDR3 consists of 18 residues.

As to this clone: The sample has other DNA sequences that encode this CDR3 too. The chain joins TRBV10-3 to TRBJ2-3, with TRBD1 matching 7 bases. The V and J ends lost 6 bases and 4 bases, in that order; junction bases with no gene match: 1. This CDR3 is built from 12 residues. Germline-derived CDR1 and CDR2 are ENHRY and SYGVKD. DNA of the CDR3: TGTGCCATCAGAGGGGGCCCAGATACGCAGTATTTT. Translated: CAIRGGPDTQYF.

This clone appeared a single time. The V gene is TRBV27, the J gene TRBJ2-5, with TRBD1 matching over 7 bases. Trimming took 3 bases from V and 5 from J; bases not matched to a gene: 0. CDR1 is MNHEY and CDR2 is SMNVEV in the germline V gene (reference sequence). The CDR3 is 12 residues long. The CDR3 DNA reads TGTGCCAGCAGTTTGACAGGGGAGACCCAGTACTTC. It specifies CASSLTGETQYF.

V usage is TRBV24-1 and J usage is TRBJ1-5, with 8 bases lining up with TRBD1. J was trimmed by 5 bases and V by 4 bases; bases with no gene match: 12. The CDR3 is made up of 17 amino acids. The germline V gene has CDR1 KGHDR and CDR2 SFDVKD. In nucleotides, the CDR3 is TGTGCCACCAGTGACCGCAGCCGGGACAGGTGGGATCAGCCCCAGCATTTT. Its translation is CATSDRSRDRWDQPQHF.

V gene TRBV7-8 combines with J gene TRBJ1-5, with 8 bases that match TRBD1. This CDR3 contains 18 residues. The germline V gene has CDR1 SGHVS and CDR2 FQNEAQ. V trimming: 2 bases; J trimming: 1 base; junction bases outside the gene matches: 10. The CDR3 DNA sequence: TGTGCCAGCAGCTTAAGGGCAGGGGGCGCGTTAAGCAATCAGCCCCAGCATTTT. Protein product: CASSLRAGGALSNQPQHF.

The chain employs TRBV9 and TRBJ2-3; no reliable D call. This CDR3 has 15 residues. Trimming removed 1 base from V and 3 bases from J, with 12 bases in between. The germline gives CDR1 SGDLS, CDR2 YYNGEE. The CDR3 nucleotides are TGTGCCAGCAGCGTAATATCGGCGGAGACAGATACGCAGTATTTT. Its protein product is CASSVISAETDTQYF.

The gene calls are TRBV5-1 and TRBJ2-5; D possibly uses TRBD1 or TRBD2 (6 bases each). Per germline, CDR1 SGHRS and CDR2 YFSETQ. V was clipped by 2 bases and J by 4 bases, with 18 bases between them. The CDR3 is 16 residues long. CDR3 sequence: CASSLVRGGSRETQYF. In DNA, the CDR3 is TGCGCCAGCAGCTTAGTCAGGGGAGGCTCGCGAGAGACCCAGTACTTC. The full variable domain, with the rest looked up from reference TRBV5-1 and TRBJ2-5, is KAGVTQTPRYLIKTRGQQVTLSCSPISGHRSVSWYQQTPGQGLQFLFEYFSETQRNKGNFPGRFSGRQFSNSRSEMNVSTLELGDSALYLCASSLVRGGSRETQYFGPGTRLLVL.

In this sample, this clone turned up once. The J gene is TRBJ2-5, the V gene TRBV5-6; D may be TRBD2 (5 bases). V dropped 7 bases and J dropped 5 bases, with 12 bases sitting between them. The CDR3 loop spans 12 amino acids. The germline V gene has CDR1 SGHDT and CDR2 YYEEEE. As DNA, the CDR3 is TGTGCCAGCGCGAGGGTGGGGGAGACCCAGTACTTC. This translates into CASARVGETQYF.

This clone appeared a single time. This chain joins TRBV6-2 or TRBV6-3 and TRBJ2-1; the D is unclear. V shed 0 bases and J shed 13 bases, with 7 bases lying between them. Germline CDR1 is MNHEY and CDR2 is SVGEGT. The CDR3 runs 11 residues. The CDR3: CASSYSSIQFF. The CDR3 coding sequence is TGTGCCAGCAGTTACTCGTCCATCCAGTTCTTC.